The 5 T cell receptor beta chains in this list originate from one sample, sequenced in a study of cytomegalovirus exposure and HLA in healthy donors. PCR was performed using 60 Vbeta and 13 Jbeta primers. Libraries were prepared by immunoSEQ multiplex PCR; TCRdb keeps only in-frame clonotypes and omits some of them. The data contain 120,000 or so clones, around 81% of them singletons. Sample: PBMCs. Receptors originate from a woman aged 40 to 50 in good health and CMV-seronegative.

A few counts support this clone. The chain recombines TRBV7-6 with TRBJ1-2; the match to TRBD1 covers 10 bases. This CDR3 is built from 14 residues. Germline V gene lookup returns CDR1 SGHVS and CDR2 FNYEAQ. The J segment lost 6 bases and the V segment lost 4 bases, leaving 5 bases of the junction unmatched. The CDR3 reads CASSSQGTGDGYTF. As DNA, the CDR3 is TGTGCCAGCAGCTCACAAGGGACAGGGGATGGCTACACCTTC.

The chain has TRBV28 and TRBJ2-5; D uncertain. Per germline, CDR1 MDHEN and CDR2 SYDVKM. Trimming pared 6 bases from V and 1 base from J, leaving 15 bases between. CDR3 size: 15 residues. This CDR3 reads CASRQEDIFQETQYF. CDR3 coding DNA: TGTGCCAGCAGGCAAGAAGACATCTTCCAAGAGACCCAGTACTTC.

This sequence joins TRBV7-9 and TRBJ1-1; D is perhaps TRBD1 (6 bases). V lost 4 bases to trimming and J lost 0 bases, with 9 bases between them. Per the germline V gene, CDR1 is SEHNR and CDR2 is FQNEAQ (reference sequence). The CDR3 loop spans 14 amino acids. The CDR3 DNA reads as TGTGCCAGCAGCTCGGACAGTTTGAACACTGAAGCTTTCTTT. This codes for CASSSDSLNTEAFF. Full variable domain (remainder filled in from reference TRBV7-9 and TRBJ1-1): DTGVSQNPRHKITKRGQNVTFRCDPISEHNRLYWYRQTLGQGPEFLTYFQNEAQLEKSRLLSDRFSAERPKGSFSTLEIQRTEQGDSAMYLCASSSDSLNTEAFFGQGTRLTVV.

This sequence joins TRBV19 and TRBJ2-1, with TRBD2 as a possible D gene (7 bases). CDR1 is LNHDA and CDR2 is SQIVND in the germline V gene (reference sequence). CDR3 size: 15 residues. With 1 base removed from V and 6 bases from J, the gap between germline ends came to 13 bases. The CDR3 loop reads CASSIGLGGGNEQFF. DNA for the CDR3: TGTGCCAGTAGTATAGGGCTAGGGGGGGGCAATGAGCAGTTCTTC.

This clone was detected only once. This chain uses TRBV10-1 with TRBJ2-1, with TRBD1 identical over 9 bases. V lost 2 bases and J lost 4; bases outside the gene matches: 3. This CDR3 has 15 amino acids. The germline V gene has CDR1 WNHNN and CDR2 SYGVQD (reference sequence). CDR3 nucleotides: TGCGCCAGCAGTGAGGGGACAGGGATGTACAATGAGCAGTTCTTC. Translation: CASSEGTGMYNEQFF.